What follows are 5 T cell receptor beta chains derived from one specimen sequenced in a study of cytomegalovirus exposure and HLA in healthy donors. PCR involved 60 Vbeta and 13 Jbeta primers. TCRdb keeps only in-frame clones here, not all; method: immunoSEQ multiplex PCR. The table lists around 90,000 clones, 85% of them singletons. Sequencing was carried out using PBMCs. The source is a middle-aged man in good health and CMV-seropositive.

This rearrangement joins TRBV2 to TRBJ2-1; possible D gene TRBD1, 6 bases. The CDR3 sequence is 12 residues long. Germline-derived CDR1 and CDR2 are SNHLY and FYNNEI. V shed 6 bases and J shed 7 bases, with 10 bases lying between them. The CDR3 spells CASRQGLNEQFF. The CDR3 bases are TGTGCCAGCAGACAGGGTCTGAATGAGCAGTTCTTC.

The rearrangement links TRBV5-8 to TRBJ2-1; TRBD2 matches at 14 bases. The length of the CDR3 is 16 residues. The V gene end was trimmed by 4 bases and the J gene end by 7 bases; junction bases not matched to a gene: 7. The germline CDR1 and CDR2 sequences are SGHTS and YDEGEE. The CDR3 region has the DNA TGTGCCAGCAGCCCACGACTAGCGGGAGGGTTTAATGAGCAGTTCTTC. As protein: CASSPRLAGGFNEQFF.

The V call is TRBV4-2, the J call TRBJ1-2; TRBD1 agrees at 9 bases. Germline CDR1 and CDR2: LGHNA and YNFKEQ. The V gene end was trimmed by 4 bases and the J gene end by 1 base; junction bases not matched to a gene: 1. This CDR3 region has 14 residues. CDR3 protein: CASSLTGGNYGYTF. The CDR3 DNA reads as TGTGCCAGCAGCCTGACAGGGGGTAACTATGGCTACACCTTC.

This clone came up a few times. The V gene is TRBV14, the J gene TRBJ1-4, with 7 positions matching TRBD1. Trimming took 3 bases from V and 8 from J; bases not matched to a gene: 6. This CDR3 region has 14 residues. From germline, CDR1 is SGHDN and CDR2 FVKESK. As DNA, the CDR3 is TGTGCCAGCAGCCAGAATCTCAGGGGGGAAAAACTGTTTTTT. It codes for CASSQNLRGEKLFF.

This chain connects TRBV30 to TRBJ1-4; D might be TRBD1 (5 bases). In germline, CDR1 is GTSNPN, CDR2 SVGIG (reference sequence). The CDR3 contains 16 residues. V lost 1 base to trimming and J lost 0 bases, with 12 bases between them. The CDR3 bases are TGTGCCTGGAGTGCACAGGTGCATGCAACTAATGAAAAACTGTTTTTT. Translated: CAWSAQVHATNEKLFF.